Shown below are 24 T cell receptor beta chains from a single sample sequenced in a study of shared clonotypes between healthy human individuals. Profiling relied on immunoSEQ multiplex PCR, and the TCRdb table lists in-frame clones only, not all of them. The sample includes 1 million to 1.2 million clones, 77% seen only once; the top ten take 0.89%. The sample taken for sequencing was memory CD4+ T cells from PBMCs. Subset of the sample: CD45RA-negative fraction. The receptors originated from a young man in good health. Some clones in this sample may be carry-over from other donors' samples.

This clone was detected many times. Distinct nucleotide sequences in the sample also encode this CDR3. This chain joins TRBV4-1 and TRBJ2-7; 9 bases fit TRBD1. Germline trimming cut 2 bases from V and 5 bases from J; bases unmatched to any gene: 1. The CDR3 is made up of 13 amino acids. The V gene's germline CDR1 is MGHRA and CDR2 YSYEKL. CDR3 sequence (DNA): TGCGCCAGCAGCCAACGACAGGGGGACGAGCAGTACTTC. It specifies CASSQRQGDEQYF.

J is TRBJ2-5 and V is TRBV5-4; no firm D call. With 0 bases removed from V and 4 bases from J, the gap between germline ends came to 4 bases. The CDR3 totals 12 residues. CDR1 and CDR2 (germline): SGHNT, YYREEE (reference sequence). In DNA form, the CDR3 reads TGTGCCAGCAGCTTGGGGGCAGAGACCCAGTACTTC. The encoded protein is CASSLGAETQYF.

This chain connects TRBV6-1 to TRBJ2-5; D gene ambiguous. The CDR3 has 13 residues. Trimming shortened V by 6 bases and J by 2 bases, and 10 bases separated the two germline ends. Germline V CDR1 and CDR2: MNHNS, SASEGT. The CDR3 is CASRISGQETQYF. The CDR3 DNA follows: TGTGCCAGCAGGATCTCCGGGCAAGAGACCCAGTACTTC.

The chain employs TRBV7-9 and TRBJ1-1; D not resolved. This CDR3 is built from 15 residues. Trimming removed 5 bases at V and 3 bases at J, with 16 bases between. The germline gives CDR1 SEHNR, CDR2 FQNEAQ (reference sequence). The CDR3 bases are TGTGCCAGCAGCCGGTCCCGGGGTGGGGACACTGAAGCTTTCTTT. This sequence encodes CASSRSRGGDTEAFF.

This CDR3 reads CASSLPRSGILREQFF. The CDR3 coding sequence is TGTGCCAGCAGCTTACCTCGTAGCGGGATCTTGCGTGAGCAGTTCTTC. V usage is TRBV5-4 and J usage is TRBJ2-1; 8 bases are a match to TRBD2. Germline V lookup: CDR1 SGHNT, CDR2 YYREEE (reference sequence). The CDR3 totals 16 residues. V shed 2 bases, J shed 9 bases, and the junction held 13 bases outside the gene matches.

V gene TRBV29-1 combines with J gene TRBJ2-5; tentatively, D is TRBD2 (6 bases). The CDR3 loop spans 14 amino acids. Germline CDR1 is SQVTM and CDR2 is ANQGSEA. V dropped 3 bases and J dropped 0 bases, with 11 bases sitting between them. CDR3: CSVEGGEYQETQYF. CDR3 DNA sequence: TGCAGCGTTGAGGGGGGAGAGTACCAAGAGACCCAGTACTTC. Based on the CDR3 plus reference TRBV29-1 and TRBJ2-5, the full variable domain is SAVISQKPSRDICQRGTSLTIQCQVDSQVTMMFWYRQQPGQSLTLIATANQGSEATYESGFVIDKFPISRPNLTFSTLTVSNMSPEDSSIYLCSVEGGEYQETQYFGPGTRLLVL.

This sequence joins TRBV18 and TRBJ1-3; 9 bases map to TRBD1. The CDR3 runs to 16 residues. The V segment lost 3 bases and the J segment 3 bases; nucleotides outside the gene matches: 6. CDR1 is KGHSH and CDR2 is LQKENI in the germline V gene. The CDR3 sequence is CASSPTQTGGGNTIYF. Here the CDR3 DNA reads TGTGCCAGCTCACCGACCCAGACAGGGGGTGGAAACACCATATATTTT.

This rearrangement joins TRBV28 to TRBJ1-5; 7 nucleotides align to TRBD1. The CDR3 consists of 14 residues. The germline V gene encodes CDR1 MDHEN and CDR2 SYDVKM. Trimming at V came to 5 bases and at J to 6 bases, leaving 7 bases not matched to a gene. This CDR3 reads CASSQTGFGQPQHF. CDR3 in DNA: TGTGCCAGCAGTCAGACAGGGTTTGGTCAGCCCCAGCATTTT.

V and J are TRBV18 and TRBJ1-4; 7 positions match TRBD1. Germline V gene sequence: CDR1 KGHSH, CDR2 LQKENI. Unmatched junction bases numbered 13, after V lost 3 bases and J lost 6 bases. This CDR3 comprises 17 residues. The CDR3 spells CASSPTGRGIGDEKLFF. The CDR3 nucleotides are TGTGCCAGCTCACCGACAGGGAGGGGAATCGGGGATGAAAAACTGTTTTTT.

The J gene is TRBJ2-1, the V gene TRBV5-4; possibly TRBD1 for D (6 bases). V lost 8 bases to trimming and J lost 8 bases, with 23 bases between them. The CDR3 extends over 15 amino acids. Germline lookup yields CDR1 SGHNT and CDR2 YYREEE (reference sequence). The CDR3 region has the DNA TGTGCCAGTCAAAACAGGGTAGGGGAATCCGATGAGCAGTTCTTC. This codes for CASQNRVGESDEQFF.

The genes are TRBV28 and TRBJ1-4; 8 bases match TRBD1. This CDR3 comprises 16 residues. CDR1 is MDHEN and CDR2 is SYDVKM in the germline V gene. The V and J ends lost 5 bases and 8 bases, in that order; junction bases with no gene match: 13. CDR3 in amino acids: CASSPSLRGLREKLFF. The CDR3 coding sequence is TGTGCCAGCAGTCCAAGCCTCAGGGGGCTTAGAGAAAAACTGTTTTTT.

V usage is TRBV11-2 and J usage is TRBJ2-1, with D unclear. Trimming removed 5 bases from V and 4 bases from J, with 12 bases in between. CDR3 length: 14 amino acids. The germline V gene encodes CDR1 SGHAT and CDR2 FQNNGV. CDR3 in amino acids: CASSPTLPYNEQFF. The DNA for the CDR3 is TGTGCCAGCAGCCCTACCTTGCCGTACAATGAGCAGTTCTTC.

Points on this clone: Just one base apart from a much larger clone, this may be a read error. The V and J genes are TRBV5-8 and TRBJ2-5; D gene ambiguous. The CDR3 length is 12 residues. The V gene's germline CDR1 is SGHTS and CDR2 YDEGEE. V was clipped by 3 bases and J by 5 bases, with 8 bases between them. CDR3 loop: CASSSEWETQYF. The CDR3 DNA reads as TGTGCCAGCAGCTCGGAGTGGGAGACCCAGTACTTC.

The genes are TRBV7-2 and TRBJ2-5; 7 bases match TRBD1. The V segment lost 5 bases and the J segment 8 bases; nucleotides outside the gene matches: 11. There are 14 residues in the CDR3. CDR1 SGHTA and CDR2 FQGNSA come from the germline V gene. The CDR3 DNA reads TGTGCCAGCAGCACCCAACAGGGGAGTGTTACCCAGTACTTC. Its protein is CASSTQQGSVTQYF.

This chain uses TRBV4-3 with TRBJ1-1; no firm D call. Germline CDR1 and CDR2: LGHNA and YSLEER. The germline V and J ends were trimmed by 0 bases and 1 base, with 9 bases remaining between them. This CDR3 has 15 residues. CDR3 nucleotide sequence: TGCGCCAGCAGCCAAGAAGCAGGAGAGAACACTGAAGCTTTCTTT. Encoded protein: CASSQEAGENTEAFF.

This chain connects TRBV9 to TRBJ1-4, with TRBD1 matching over 8 bases. Germline V lookup: CDR1 SGDLS, CDR2 YYNGEE. With V trimmed by 1 base and J by 5 bases, 4 bases remained unmatched. This CDR3 is built from 15 residues. The CDR3 here is CASSVKGQANEKLFF. The DNA for the CDR3 is TGTGCCAGCAGCGTAAAGGGACAGGCGAATGAAAAACTGTTTTTT.

The chain couples TRBV27 to TRBJ1-5; 9 bases map to TRBD1. CDR3 length: 14 residues. Looked up from germline, CDR1 is MNHEY and CDR2 is SMNVEV (reference sequence). J was trimmed by 6 bases and V by 5 bases; bases with no gene match: 5. The CDR3 DNA is TGTGCCAGCAGTCCCCGGGACAGGGTTCAGCCCCAGCATTTT. Amino acid sequence: CASSPRDRVQPQHF.

The V gene is TRBV2, the J gene TRBJ2-7; D ambiguous. The CDR3 consists of 10 residues. Trimming removed 5 bases at V and 3 bases at J, with 2 bases between. Germline CDR1 and CDR2: SNHLY and FYNNEI. Here the CDR3 reads CASSIYEQYF. CDR3 nucleotides: TGTGCCAGCAGTATCTACGAGCAGTACTTC.

This clone has only one observation. The chain carries TRBV19 and TRBJ1-3; D remains unclear. The V gene's germline CDR1 is LNHDA and CDR2 SQIVND (reference sequence). The CDR3 extends over 15 amino acids. V dropped 4 bases and J dropped 0 bases, with 10 bases sitting between them. CDR3 protein: CASSTSGRSGNTIYF. The CDR3 bases are TGTGCCAGTAGTACCTCAGGTCGCTCTGGAAACACCATATATTTT.

The genes are TRBV28 and TRBJ2-7; TRBD1 matches 11 bases. From germline, CDR1 is MDHEN and CDR2 SYDVKM. This CDR3 comprises 14 residues. Losses at the gene ends were 5 bases for V and 5 bases for J; bases not matched to a gene: 5. CDR3 protein: CASSTDRGLDEQYF. The CDR3 nucleotides read TGTGCCAGCAGTACGGACAGGGGGCTCGACGAGCAGTACTTC.

The chain joins TRBV28 to TRBJ2-4, with TRBD1 as a possible D gene (6 bases). V gave up 8 bases and J gave up 3 bases, with 11 bases separating them. The CDR3 length is 13 residues. Germline CDR1 MDHEN, CDR2 SYDVKM. CDR3 loop: CASATGDKNIQYF. The CDR3 region has the DNA TGTGCCAGCGCGACAGGTGACAAAAACATTCAGTACTTC.

The J gene is TRBJ1-3, the V gene TRBV11-2; no clear D gene. Germline CDR1 reads SGHAT; CDR2 reads FQNNGV. Trimming stripped 5 bases from V and 0 bases from J, with 14 bases between. This CDR3 region has 16 residues. CDR3 protein: CASSRGIGDSGNTIYF. The DNA for the CDR3 is TGTGCCAGCAGCCGGGGTATCGGCGACTCTGGAAACACCATATATTTT.

The chain combines TRBV7-2 with TRBJ2-1; 7 nucleotides align to TRBD2. The CDR3 has 14 residues. V shed 6 bases, J shed 6 bases, and the junction held 8 bases outside the gene matches. From germline, CDR1 is SGHTA and CDR2 FQGNSA. CDR3 amino acids: CASRATSSLNEQFF. DNA for the CDR3: TGTGCCAGCAGGGCGACTAGCAGCCTCAATGAGCAGTTCTTC.

Turning to this clone: It may be a read error: a sequence one base away is much more abundant. This chain uses TRBV11-1 with TRBJ2-7; D call uncertain. The CDR3 consists of 14 residues. Germline-derived CDR1 and CDR2 are SGHAT and FQDESV (reference sequence). For the CDR3, the DNA is TGCGCCAGCAGCACCCTGGACCGTGCTAGGGAGCAGTACTTC. It codes for CASSTLDRAREQYF.